In this sample, the clone carrying this TCR beta chain turned up once. Its matching antigen is unknown. The data stem from a study of graft-versus-host responses after intestinal transplantation. Repertoires were generated with immunoSEQ multiplex PCR, while TCRdb's copy carries only in-frame clones and drops some. Altogether just over 20,000 clones are present, approximately 89% being singletons, with the ten largest covering under 6.5%. Findings of the study overall: Marrow from the recipient contained GvH clones, some of which had appeared first in ileum or blood.

Germline CDR1 is LNHDA and CDR2 is SQIVND (reference sequence). The length of the CDR3 is 15 residues. Trimming took off 3 bases at V and 0 bases at J, with 9 bases between the two ends. The clonotype originates from a human patient who received an intestinal transplant, so some T cells may come from the graft donor. The specimen was PBMCs, collected just over 64 days after intestinal transplantation. J is TRBJ1-3 and V is TRBV19; D gene unclear. CDR3 sequence: CASSIPQSSGNTIYF. Written as DNA, the CDR3 is TGTGCCAGTAGTATTCCCCAGAGCTCTGGAAACACCATATATTTT.